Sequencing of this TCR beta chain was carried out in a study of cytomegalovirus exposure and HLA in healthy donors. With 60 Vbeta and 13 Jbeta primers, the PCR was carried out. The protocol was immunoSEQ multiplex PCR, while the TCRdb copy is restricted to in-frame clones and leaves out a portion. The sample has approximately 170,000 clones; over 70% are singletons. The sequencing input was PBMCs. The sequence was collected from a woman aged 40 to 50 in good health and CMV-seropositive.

In DNA form, the CDR3 reads TGTGCCAGCAGCTCCTCAGGGGGGTGGGACGAGCAGTACTTC. It translates to CASSSSGGWDEQYF. The V gene is TRBV5-4, the J gene TRBJ2-7, with a tentative D call TRBD1 (7 bases). There are 14 residues in the CDR3. The germline CDR1 and CDR2 sequences are SGHNT and YYREEE (reference sequence). Trimming left V 3 bases short and J 5 bases short, with 15 bases between.